Listed below are T cell receptor beta chains from one sample, sequenced in a study of cytomegalovirus exposure and HLA in healthy donors. Measured with immunoSEQ multiplex PCR; TCRdb has only the in-frame clones, and not every one. This sample carries around 170,000 clones, 84% of them seen once, and the ten largest clones take roughly 0.38%. Material for sequencing was PBMCs. These receptors were obtained from a boy younger than 10 in good health and CMV-seronegative. The conserved cysteine and the conserved F or W are not part of the CDR3 here. The order of the fields is V gene, CDR3 protein.

>TRBV7-2
ASSLASGVAYNEQF
>TRBV10-1
ASAPGGNQPQH
>TRBV2
ASSWDISNQPQH
>TRBV9
ASSVDGSGRYDTQY
>TRBV12-5
ASGSPRQTWTEAF
>TRBV4-1
ASSQEGAGLAEISYEQY
>TRBV9
ASSADLGRGNSYEQY
>TRBV7-3
ASSLTVGASYEQY
>TRBV5-4
ASTPGGGTDEQF
>TRBV30
AWNQGQGRQY
>TRBV19
ASIPDRQGTEAF
>TRBV29-1
SVEENWDRGNTEAF
>TRBV11-1
ASSLGGGIDEQY
>TRBV21-1
ASSKGGQGSSGNTIY
>TRBV29-1
SVGGSYEQY
>TRBV18
ASSKPNTDTQY
>TRBV10-3
AISPQGDYGYT
>TRBV4-1
ASSQETGVRNEQF
>TRBV7-8
ASSLALGQGSYEQY
>TRBV29-1
SAEGLAGELETQY
>TRBV18
ASSPLWASTDTQY
>TRBV7-8
ASSLAGQGLRTEAF
>TRBV11-2
ASSRGVRVELF
>TRBV7-8
ASSLLAGRAGELF
>TRBV11-2
ASSSVSGRAATDTQY
>TRBV5-3
ARSLAGRRESSTEAF
>TRBV29-1
SASEGNRGSEKLF
>TRBV28
ASSFDVQGLNTGELF
>TRBV10-3
AISETSGRYEQY
>TRBV27
ASSLSSMNTEAF
>TRBV10-2
ASSETTGEIYEQY
>TRBV30
AWRRDQETQY
>TRBV29-1
SVEGGITEAF
>TRBV29-1
SVERELSETQY
>TRBV21-1
ASSTRTGRRNQPQH
>TRBV6-5
ASSYSRETGYGYT
>TRBV27
ASSRTPGLSTDTQY
>TRBV29-1
SVEGGNYGHT
>TRBV29-1
SVEDLIWGRRDTEAF
>TRBV7-8
ASSGSQVSGLAVNNEQF
>TRBV4-2
ASSQLTSSIGELF
>TRBV6-6
ASSYSQAYEQY
>TRBV5-1
ASSLRTSGTYNEQF
>TRBV11-1
ASSETGGWETQY
>TRBV19
ASSMGTATHEQY
>TRBV30
AWLHSPHNEQF
>TRBV5-1
ASSLAGGTNTQY
>TRBV6-5
ASRIAGEGTGELF
>TRBV12-2
ASPASGREEQY
>TRBV7-8
ASSPRTSGSHNEQF
>TRBV2
ASSKVGTGVWYEQY
>TRBV11-3
ASSRGWGSSYNEQF